The 23 T cell receptor beta chains below all came from one sample that was sequenced in a study of OX40 agonist ivuxolimab in advanced cancers. TCRdb's table, derived via immunoSEQ multiplex PCR, lists solely in-frame clones and lacks some. This table has about 94,000 clones, about nine tenths appearing once. The sample here was CD4+ or CD8+ T cells sorted from blood, taken in a trial of the OX40 agonist ivuxolimab. These TCRs come from an adult with an advanced solid tumor such as melanoma, head and neck, liver or kidney cancer.

V usage is TRBV11-3 and J usage is TRBJ2-1; D is possibly TRBD2 (5 bases). This CDR3 is 15 amino acids long. Deletions cut 4 bases from V and 7 bases from J, with 17 bases between. Germline assignment: CDR1 SGHNT and CDR2 YENEEA. CDR3 coding DNA: TGTGCCAGCAGCTCATCAGCCCGGGGTTTAAATGAGCAGTTCTTC. Translation: CASSSSARGLNEQFF.

The chain combines TRBV6-5 with TRBJ1-3, with D possibly being TRBD1 (6 bases). CDR3 size: 14 residues. CDR1 and CDR2 from the germline V gene are MNHEY and SVGAGI. V was clipped by 5 bases and J by 7 bases, with 15 bases between them. Here the CDR3 DNA reads TGTGCCAGCAGTCTGGACAGTTTGGCTAACACCATATATTTT. This gives the protein CASSLDSLANTIYF.

This clone came up once. V usage is TRBV5-8 and J usage is TRBJ2-1; 9 nucleotides match TRBD1. The length of the CDR3 is 14 residues. Germline V CDR1 and CDR2: SGHTS, YDEGEE. Trimming at V came to 7 bases and at J to 7 bases, leaving 9 bases not matched to a gene. The DNA of the CDR3 is TGTGCCAGCGGACCGGGACAGGGTCGAAATGAGCAGTTCTTC. Protein product: CASGPGQGRNEQFF.

The rearrangement links TRBV2 to TRBJ1-1; D might be TRBD1 (5 bases). The germline CDR1 and CDR2 sequences are SNHLY and FYNNEI. There are 13 residues in the CDR3. V lost 3 bases and J 3 bases, leaving 8 bases between the germline ends. The CDR3 DNA reads as TGTGCCAGCAGTGATGGGGGTGACACTGAAGCTTTCTTT. Translating it yields CASSDGGDTEAFF. Variable domain in full (rest from reference TRBV2 and TRBJ1-1): EPEVTQTPSHQVTQMGQEVILRCVPISNHLYFYWYRQILGQKVEFLVSFYNNEISEKSEIFDDQFSVERPDGSNFTLKIRSTKLEDSAMYFCASSDGGDTEAFFGQGTRLTVV.

Here the CDR3 DNA reads TGCAGCGCCGTGCCTAGCTCTGGCGAGCAGTACTTC. Residues: CSAVPSSGEQYF. V usage is TRBV29-1 and J usage is TRBJ2-7; the D gene is possibly TRBD2 (5 bases). In germline, CDR1 is SQVTM, CDR2 ANQGSEA. With 7 bases removed from V and 6 bases from J, the gap between germline ends came to 16 bases. This CDR3 is built from 12 residues.

This chain joins TRBV27 and TRBJ1-2, with D unresolved. Germline values: CDR1 MNHEY, CDR2 SMNVEV (reference sequence). Between the trimmed V and J ends, which lost 3 bases and 1 base, there was a span of 6 bases. The CDR3 is 13 residues long. The CDR3 protein is CASSFEGNYGYTF. The CDR3 DNA reads as TGTGCCAGCAGTTTCGAGGGTAACTATGGCTACACCTTC.

The CDR3 reads CASSQEGVEETQYF. CDR3 nucleotide sequence: TGTGCCAGCAGCCAGGAAGGGGTGGAAGAGACCCAGTACTTC. The chain couples TRBV16 to TRBJ2-5, with D maybe TRBD1 (5 bases). With 3 bases removed from V and 3 bases from J, the gap between germline ends came to 11 bases. Per the germline V gene, CDR1 is KGHSY and CDR2 is FQNENV. This CDR3 contains 14 residues.

The chain joins TRBV7-6 to TRBJ1-3; D call uncertain. The CDR3 has 17 amino acids. From germline, CDR1 is SGHVS and CDR2 FNYEAQ. V lost 5 bases and J lost 0, with 17 bases in between. The CDR3 loop is CASSPTLGKLSGNTIYF. CDR3 coding DNA: TGTGCCAGCAGCCCCACGCTCGGGAAACTCTCTGGAAACACCATATATTTT.

V is TRBV6-6 and J is TRBJ2-5; TRBD1 aligns across 9 bases. The CDR3 length is 15 residues. The trim removed 2 bases at V and 7 bases at J, leaving 8 bases unmatched. Germline values: CDR1 MNHNY, CDR2 SVGAGI (reference sequence). CDR3: CASSYPAGQGATQYF. The CDR3 bases are TGTGCCAGCAGTTACCCGGCGGGACAGGGCGCGACCCAGTACTTC.

The V gene is TRBV5-4, the J gene TRBJ1-2; TRBD1 might be the D (6 bases). The germline V gene encodes CDR1 SGHNT and CDR2 YYREEE (reference sequence). The CDR3 extends over 15 amino acids. V was cut by 3 bases and J by 4 bases, with 16 bases left in between. CDR3 sequence reads: CASSYNTGMGYGYTF. For the CDR3, the DNA is TGTGCCAGCAGCTATAACACAGGGATGGGCTATGGCTACACCTTC.

The J gene is TRBJ2-2, the V gene TRBV18, with 7 bases that match TRBD1. Germline V lookup: CDR1 KGHSH, CDR2 LQKENI. There are 15 residues in the CDR3. J gave up 4 bases and V 1 base, and 3 bases lay outside the gene matches. The CDR3 sequence is CASSPLPGGTGELFF. The CDR3, as DNA: TGTGCCAGCTCACCACTGCCAGGGGGCACCGGGGAGCTGTTTTTT.

This chain joins TRBV19 and TRBJ2-3, with D possibly matching TRBD2 (7 bases). Trimming took off 3 bases at V and 3 bases at J, with 13 bases between the two ends. The CDR3 covers 15 residues. CDR1 and CDR2 from the germline V gene are LNHDA and SQIVND (reference sequence). The CDR3 spells CASSIAGARTDTQYF. In nucleotides, the CDR3 is TGTGCCAGTAGTATCGCGGGGGCTCGGACAGATACGCAGTATTTT.

The J gene is TRBJ2-7, the V gene TRBV5-4; D is unresolved. This CDR3 comprises 15 residues. V lost 0 bases, J lost 7 bases, and 17 bases lay in between. Germline loops: CDR1 SGHNT, CDR2 YYREEE (reference sequence). CDR3 region: CASSLVEGPGPEQYF. CDR3 coding DNA: TGTGCCAGCAGCTTGGTGGAAGGGCCCGGGCCGGAGCAGTACTTC.

The rearrangement links TRBV10-2 to TRBJ2-2, with D possibly being TRBD2 (6 bases). Germline V CDR1 and CDR2: WSHSY, SAAADI. This CDR3 has 15 residues. The V and J ends lost 6 bases and 1 base respectively, with 12 bases between them. The CDR3 spells CASRSSEGNTGELFF. The DNA for the CDR3 is TGCGCCAGCAGATCTAGCGAGGGGAACACCGGGGAGCTGTTTTTT.

The chain joins TRBV5-5 to TRBJ1-2, with D unresolved. Per the germline V gene, CDR1 is SGHKS and CDR2 is YYEKEE (reference sequence). V dropped 1 base and J dropped 5 bases, with 9 bases sitting between them. CDR3 length equals 13 residues. CDR3 in amino acids: CASSLSPTYGYTF. The CDR3 DNA follows: TGTGCCAGCAGCTTGAGTCCAACTTATGGCTACACCTTC.

The CDR3 bases are TGTGCCAGTAGTATCTCAGCCCTCTTAACCAAAAACATTCAGTACTTC. As protein: CASSISALLTKNIQYF. The gene calls are TRBV19 and TRBJ2-4; D remains unclear. The CDR3 is 16 amino acids. The V gene's germline CDR1 is LNHDA and CDR2 SQIVND (reference sequence). Trimming cost V 3 bases and J 2 bases, with 14 bases left between them.

This chain connects TRBV7-2 to TRBJ2-3; possible D gene TRBD2, 5 bases. CDR3 length: 15 amino acids. Germline loops: CDR1 SGHTA, CDR2 FQGNSA. V was shortened by 2 bases and J by 0 bases, with 9 bases between the two germline ends. For the CDR3, the DNA is TGTGCCAGCAGCTTAAACGGGGAAAGCACAGATACGCAGTATTTT. Translation gives CASSLNGESTDTQYF.

This rearrangement joins TRBV6-4 to TRBJ2-2, with TRBD1 identical over 8 bases. The V gene end was trimmed by 8 bases and the J gene end by 7 bases; junction bases not matched to a gene: 9. This CDR3 spans 14 amino acids. Looked up from germline, CDR1 is MRHNA and CDR2 is SNTAGT. CDR3 loop: CASRGRGQSGELFF. Here the CDR3 DNA reads TGTGCCAGCCGAGGCAGGGGGCAAAGCGGGGAGCTGTTTTTT.

The chain recombines TRBV20-1 with TRBJ1-1; 8 nucleotides align to TRBD1. With V trimmed by 3 bases and J by 12 bases, 6 bases remained unmatched. The germline gives CDR1 DFQATT, CDR2 SNEGSKA (reference sequence). The CDR3 runs to 11 residues. The CDR3 protein is CSARGQELTFF. The CDR3 DNA is TGCAGTGCTAGGGGACAGGAGCTGACTTTCTTT.

The chain has TRBV19 and TRBJ2-2; maybe TRBD1 (5 bases). The length of the CDR3 is 14 residues. Trimming pared 3 bases from V and 6 bases from J, leaving 11 bases between. The germline CDR1 and CDR2 sequences are LNHDA and SQIVND (reference sequence). CDR3 sequence (DNA): TGTGCCAGTAGTATCCCCAGGGTGCCCGGGGAGCTGTTTTTT. Translated, it gives CASSIPRVPGELFF.

V gene TRBV19 combines with J gene TRBJ1-3, with D perhaps TRBD1 (5 bases). This CDR3 region has 14 residues. Germline loops: CDR1 LNHDA, CDR2 SQIVND (reference sequence). The germline V and J ends were trimmed by 6 bases and 0 bases, with 9 bases remaining between them. The CDR3 protein is CASSVGGSGNTIYF. The CDR3, as DNA: TGTGCCAGTAGCGTGGGGGGCTCTGGAAACACCATATATTTT.

In DNA, the CDR3 is TGTGCCACCAGCAGAGCCCCTCTGGGATCCTCCTACGAGCAGTACTTC. Residues: CATSRAPLGSSYEQYF. The rearrangement uses TRBV15 and TRBJ2-7; the D is unclear. Trimming took 1 base from V and 0 from J, leaving 13 bases between them. Germline CDR1 reads LNHNV; CDR2 reads YYDKDF (reference sequence). The CDR3 runs to 16 residues.

The chain uses TRBV6-5 and TRBJ2-7; 8 bases fit TRBD2. CDR1 is MNHEY, CDR2 SVGAGI, per germline. The junction had 5 bases not matched to a gene; V was cut back by 2 bases and J by 2 bases. The CDR3 is 15 residues long. The CDR3 region is CASSYTGLGTYEQYF. The DNA for the CDR3 is TGTGCCAGCAGTTACACGGGACTAGGAACCTACGAGCAGTACTTC.